Following are 5 T cell receptor beta chains from one sample sequenced in a study of CD8 T cells in Susac syndrome. The RNA input was roughly 0.45 to 1 ug, and it was reverse transcribed with random hexamers. TCRdb processed the immunoSEQ multiplex PCR reads anew with MiXCR; each CDR3 protein has one entry. In the table there are about 120,000 distinct CDR3 sequences, around nine tenths of which are singletons. The sequenced material came from CD4+ T cells from PBMCs. The receptors stem from a human donor in good health.

V is TRBV20-1 and J is TRBJ1-2, with TRBD1 as a possible D gene (6 bases). The CDR3 consists of 12 residues. The V gene's germline CDR1 is DFQATT and CDR2 SNEGSKA (reference sequence). Trimming removed 6 bases at V and 6 bases at J, with 14 bases between. CDR3 sequence (DNA): TGCAGTGCGAGTACAGGGTCCCATGGCTACACCTTC. Its translation is CSASTGSHGYTF.

V is TRBV14 and J is TRBJ2-1, with 8 bases fitting TRBD2. V lost 4 bases, J lost 8 bases, and 10 bases stayed unmatched. Germline loops: CDR1 SGHDN, CDR2 FVKESK. The CDR3 is 15 amino acids. CDR3 in DNA: TGTGCCAGCAGCCGTTCCGGGACTAGGCCCCATGAGCAGTTCTTC. It translates to CASSRSGTRPHEQFF.

The J gene is TRBJ2-1, the V gene TRBV5-1, with D perhaps TRBD2 (5 bases). V lost 2 bases to trimming and J lost 10 bases, with 7 bases between them. Germline lookup yields CDR1 SGHRS and CDR2 YFSETQ. The CDR3 extends over 11 amino acids. CDR3: CASSFLAEQFF. For the CDR3, the DNA is TGCGCCAGCAGCTTTCTAGCCGAGCAGTTCTTC. Complete variable domain (other parts from reference TRBV5-1 and TRBJ2-1): KAGVTQTPRYLIKTRGQQVTLSCSPISGHRSVSWYQQTPGQGLQFLFEYFSETQRNKGNFPGRFSGRQFSNSRSEMNVSTLELGDSALYLCASSFLAEQFFGPGTRLTVL.

This clonotype was seen only once. This rearrangement joins TRBV9 to TRBJ1-1; tentative D call: TRBD1 (5 bases). Germline CDR1 is SGDLS and CDR2 is YYNGEE. The CDR3 is made up of 15 amino acids. V was clipped by 3 bases and J by 2 bases, with 14 bases between them. The CDR3 DNA follows: TGTGCCAGCAGCGCCTCAGGGCACTCTAACACTGAAGCTTTCTTT. Protein: CASSASGHSNTEAFF.

The V call is TRBV7-6, the J call TRBJ2-5, with D unresolved. This CDR3 is built from 12 residues. Germline values: CDR1 SGHVS, CDR2 FNYEAQ. The germline V and J ends were trimmed by 0 bases and 4 bases, with 3 bases remaining between them. The CDR3 reads CASSLATETQYF. In DNA form, the CDR3 reads TGTGCCAGCAGCTTAGCGACAGAGACCCAGTACTTC.